The sequence of this T cell receptor (beta chain) was determined in a study of blood T cell repertoires in COVID-19. Study overall: The origin of the acute and convalescent COVID-19 samples was the United States, Italy and Spain.

Produced via immunoSEQ multiplex PCR; TCRdb's table is partial and in-frame only. The sample carries roughly 38,000 clones, about two thirds recorded once. Seattle cases were enrolled at active infection and followed longitudinally. The sequenced sample was peripheral blood. The receptor's source is a man between 65 and 79 years old with COVID-19, enrolled during active disease.

The CDR3, as DNA: TGTGCCAGCAGTGAAGAGGCCAGGGGTAGCTCTGGAAACACCATATATTTT. Encoded protein: CASSEEARGSSGNTIYF. V gene TRBV2 combines with J gene TRBJ1-3, with D perhaps matching TRBD1 (6 bases). V dropped 1 base and J dropped 0 bases, with 13 bases sitting between them. This CDR3 contains 17 residues. CDR1 and CDR2 from the germline V gene are SNHLY and FYNNEI.